This TCR beta chain appears in the sequencing data of a study of cytomegalovirus exposure and HLA in healthy donors. This clone has more than one count but fewer than ten. Its antigen is still unknown. Both 60 Vbeta primers and 13 Jbeta primers went into the PCR. This table comes from immunoSEQ multiplex PCR, and its TCRdb copy is limited to in-frame clones, with some not included. There are 150,000 to 200,000 clones in the sample; 70% to 90% occur only once, and roughly 8.8% lies in the top ten. Germline CDR1 reads SGHNT; CDR2 reads YYREEE (reference sequence). V was pared by 0 bases and J by 11 bases, with 8 bases between. This CDR3 comprises 12 residues. Overall study results and limits: In a later analysis, common viral pathogens appeared linked to several of the most significant clusters. TCR beta V- and J-gene trimming, according to a later analysis, was linked to a missense DCLRE1C variant.

The genes are TRBV5-4 and TRBJ1-4; no definite D call. The specimen sequenced was PBMCs. This TCR was sampled from a man between 18 and 29 years old in good health and CMV-seropositive. The CDR3 DNA sequence: TGTGCCAGCAGCTTGGATAACGGGAAACTGTTTTTT. Its translation: CASSLDNGKLFF.